One and the same sample provided the 16 T cell receptor beta chains below, sequenced in a study of blood T cells in healthy people across ages. A second PCR of 7 to 11 cycles used a sample-barcoded 5' primer and a J-beta primer mix. In TCRdb, the 5' RACE reads were re-called with MiXCR into one record per CDR3 protein. This table holds around 1,800,000 distinct CDR3 sequences, around 42% found once. The material sequenced was blood. Source of these receptors: a human donor in good health.

This clonotype was seen a few times. The chain employs TRBV20-1 and TRBJ1-5; no definite D call. V lost 4 bases to trimming and J lost 1 base, with 17 bases between them. Germline CDR1 is DFQATT and CDR2 is SNEGSKA (reference sequence). This CDR3 comprises 16 residues. The CDR3 bases are TGCAGTGCTAAATTGGACTTCGAGAGGAGCAATCAGCCCCAGCATTTT. This sequence encodes CSAKLDFERSNQPQHF.

This clonotype was seen repeatedly, ten times or more. CDR3: CSVGQGIDYEQYF. The CDR3 nucleotides are TGCAGCGTCGGACAGGGGATAGACTACGAGCAGTACTTC. The chain combines TRBV29-1 with TRBJ2-7, with 9 bases fitting TRBD1. The CDR3 totals 13 residues. V gave up 6 bases and J gave up 3 bases; unmatched junction bases: 6. Germline lookup yields CDR1 SQVTM and CDR2 ANQGSEA.

This chain uses TRBV4-1 with TRBJ1-1; no definite D call. Trimming shortened V by 3 bases and J by 1 base, and 18 bases separated the two germline ends. The germline gives CDR1 MGHRA, CDR2 YSYEKL. This CDR3 is built from 17 residues. CDR3 sequence: CASSHGPRRLRNTEAFF. The CDR3, as DNA: TGCGCCAGCAGCCACGGCCCCAGACGGCTTCGGAACACTGAAGCTTTCTTT.

Only a few counts were recorded for this clonotype. V is TRBV5-1 and J is TRBJ2-6; D is perhaps TRBD1 (6 bases). CDR1 is SGHRS, CDR2 YFSETQ, per germline. The CDR3 has 17 residues. Trimming removed 1 base from V and 1 base from J, with 12 bases in between. CDR3 sequence: CASSLRGTGSGANVLTF. CDR3 nucleotide sequence: TGCGCCAGCAGCTTGAGGGGAACAGGGTCTGGGGCCAACGTCCTGACTTTC.

This clonotype was counted a few times. The chain is built from TRBV9 and TRBJ1-2; D unclear. Deletions cut 4 bases from V and 4 bases from J, with 14 bases between. CDR3 length: 14 amino acids. The V gene's germline CDR1 is SGDLS and CDR2 YYNGEE. The CDR3 nucleotides read TGTGCCAGCAGCATTGGCCTTGACCCCTATGGCTACACCTTC. It yields the protein CASSIGLDPYGYTF.

V usage is TRBV4-3 and J usage is TRBJ1-2; 9 nucleotides line up with TRBD1. V gave up 4 bases and J gave up 7 bases; unmatched junction bases: 10. CDR1 is LGHNA, CDR2 YSLEER, per germline. This CDR3 is 15 amino acids long. For the CDR3, the DNA is TGCGCCAGCAGCCCCCAAGGGAGACAGGGGGGTGGCTACACCTTC. This encodes CASSPQGRQGGGYTF.

This clonotype was counted once. The chain carries TRBV11-2 and TRBJ2-5, with D perhaps given as TRBD1 or TRBD2 (5 bases each). Germline loops: CDR1 SGHAT, CDR2 FQNNGV. V lost 10 bases to trimming and J lost 4 bases, with 19 bases between them. The CDR3 consists of 14 residues. The CDR3 sequence: CATTQGRSSETQYF. The CDR3, as DNA: TGTGCCACCACGCAGGGACGTTCCTCAGAGACCCAGTACTTC.

The chain employs TRBV12-3 or TRBV12-4 and TRBJ2-2, with D unresolved. The CDR3 contains 17 residues. Trimming stripped 5 bases from V and 0 bases from J, with 16 bases between. The CDR3 DNA follows: TGTGCCAGCAGTCCTCGGCCCGTAGAACCGAACACCGGGGAGCTGTTTTTT. This translates into CASSPRPVEPNTGELFF.

This chain connects TRBV12-3 or TRBV12-4 to TRBJ2-1, with TRBD1 as a possible D gene (6 bases). V was cut by 2 bases and J by 3 bases, with 23 bases left in between. The CDR3 consists of 19 residues. CDR3 nucleotide sequence: TGTGCCAGCAGTTTACTGACAGGACGAGGGGGTGGTCTCTACAATGAGCAGTTCTTC. Encoded protein: CASSLLTGRGGGLYNEQFF.

This clonotype was counted a single time. The chain has TRBV20-1 and TRBJ1-2; D possibly corresponds to TRBD1 (6 bases). V was clipped by 3 bases and J by 8 bases, with 16 bases between them. CDR3 length: 13 amino acids. Germline assignment: CDR1 DFQATT and CDR2 SNEGSKA (reference sequence). CDR3 in DNA: TGCAGTGCTAGGGATTACAGGGAGTCCGGCTACACCTTC. Protein product: CSARDYRESGYTF.

V gene TRBV27 combines with J gene TRBJ2-1; TRBD1 might be the D (5 bases). Looked up from germline, CDR1 is MNHEY and CDR2 is SMNVEV (reference sequence). V was pared by 3 bases and J by 1 base, with 16 bases between. CDR3 size: 17 residues. The DNA for the CDR3 is TGTGCCAGCAGTTTGCTGACAGAATCAATTTCCTACAATGAGCAGTTCTTC. Translating it yields CASSLLTESISYNEQFF.

The table lists this clonotype with a few counts. The rearrangement uses TRBV7-2 and TRBJ2-1, with D possibly matching TRBD2 (6 bases). Germline V lookup: CDR1 SGHTA, CDR2 FQGNSA. The CDR3 has 18 residues. V lost 5 bases and J lost 6, with 26 bases in between. The CDR3 loop is CASSPGVGGLYLSNEQFF. DNA for the CDR3: TGTGCCAGCAGCCCCGGCGTGGGGGGTTTGTATTTGAGCAATGAGCAGTTCTTC.

There are a few counts of this clonotype. The chain carries TRBV20-1 and TRBJ1-1; D gene unclear. Per the germline V gene, CDR1 is DFQATT and CDR2 is SNEGSKA (reference sequence). V gave up 5 bases and J gave up 8 bases, with 18 bases separating them. This CDR3 is 13 amino acids long. CDR3 amino acids: CSAVDGRTTEAFF. DNA for the CDR3: TGCAGTGCTGTGGACGGAAGAACCACGGAAGCTTTCTTT.

The gene calls are TRBV29-1 and TRBJ2-7; 14 bases map to TRBD2. Germline CDR1 SQVTM, CDR2 ANQGSEA. The trim removed 4 bases at V and 4 bases at J, leaving 3 bases unmatched. The CDR3 consists of 14 residues. The CDR3: CSVAGTSGGYEQYF. The CDR3 DNA sequence: TGCAGCGTTGCAGGGACTAGCGGGGGTTACGAGCAGTACTTC.

This sequence joins TRBV6-2 or TRBV6-3 and TRBJ1-2; D uncertain. Germline assignment: CDR1 MNHEY and CDR2 SVGEGT. The CDR3 is made up of 16 amino acids. The V and J ends lost 4 bases and 0 bases respectively, with 15 bases between them. The CDR3 sequence: CASSSTPGRSNYGYTF. The CDR3 region has the DNA TGTGCCAGCAGTTCCACTCCCGGACGATCTAACTATGGCTACACCTTC.

The chain joins TRBV20-1 to TRBJ2-3; D could derive from TRBD1 or TRBD2 (5 bases each). Germline CDR1 DFQATT, CDR2 SNEGSKA (reference sequence). There are 13 residues in the CDR3. With 5 bases removed from V and 0 bases from J, the gap between germline ends came to 9 bases. Here the CDR3 reads CSAPRDSTDTQYF. The CDR3 nucleotides are TGCAGTGCTCCCCGGGACAGCACAGATACGCAGTATTTT.